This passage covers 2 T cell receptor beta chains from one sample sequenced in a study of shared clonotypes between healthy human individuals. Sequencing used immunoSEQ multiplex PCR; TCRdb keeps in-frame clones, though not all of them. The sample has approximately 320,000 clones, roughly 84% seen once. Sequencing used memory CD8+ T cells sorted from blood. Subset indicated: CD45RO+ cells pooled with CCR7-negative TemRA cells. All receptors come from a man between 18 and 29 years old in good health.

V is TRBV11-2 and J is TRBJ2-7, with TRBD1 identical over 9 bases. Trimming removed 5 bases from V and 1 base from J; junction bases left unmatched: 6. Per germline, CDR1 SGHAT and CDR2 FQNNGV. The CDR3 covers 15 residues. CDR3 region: CASSMPGQGSYEQYF. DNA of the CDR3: TGTGCCAGCAGCATGCCGGGACAGGGTTCCTACGAGCAGTACTTC.

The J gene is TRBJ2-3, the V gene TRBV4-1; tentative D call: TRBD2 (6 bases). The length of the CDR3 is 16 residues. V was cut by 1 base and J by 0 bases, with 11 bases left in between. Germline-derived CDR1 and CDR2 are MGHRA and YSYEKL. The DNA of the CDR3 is TGCGCCAGCAGCCAAGTGCTAGGGACTAGCACAGATACGCAGTATTTT. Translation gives CASSQVLGTSTDTQYF.